This TCR beta chain was recovered during a study of early T cells in non-severe SARS-CoV-2 infection. Study-wide results and caveats: VDJdb matching favored anti-spike CD8 responses, missing private and CD4 specificities.

This CDR3 comprises 14 residues. Germline-derived CDR1 and CDR2 are MNHEY and SVGEGT. The V gene lost 4 bases and the J gene lost 6 bases, with 13 bases spanning the gap. MiXCR was run by TCRdb on the 5' RACE reads, yielding one entry per CDR3 protein. The repertoire has tens of thousands of distinct CDR3 sequences, less than 20% of them found once; the top ten carry 7.5% to 10%. Concerning this clonotype: Its antigen remains unknown.

The TCR sequence derives from an adult who was a healthcare worker with PCR-confirmed SARS-CoV-2 infection or an uninfected control (not recorded which). Source: whole blood, taken at baseline. The chain uses TRBV6-2 or TRBV6-3 and TRBJ1-5; a weak D match, TRBD1 (6 bases). CDR3 loop: CASSSHRVGQPQHF. CDR3 bases: TGTGCCAGCAGTTCCCACAGGGTGGGTCAGCCCCAGCATTTT.